This record concerns one T cell receptor beta chain sequence. The table lists this clonotype with a few counts. Its antigen specificity is not known. No base quality values were provided; no much bigger clone lies one nucleotide off. TCR beta CDR3 regions were amplified from RNA transcripts. A first-round RT-PCR of the TCR CDR3 used the HTBI primer set with the Qiagen OneStep RT-PCR kit. Libraries were constructed in a second round of multiplex PCR, after which size selection and purification were carried out. Paired-end sequencing of the libraries was performed with 100 bp reads on an Illumina HiSeq2000. The original pipeline was this. SOAPnuke was used to process the raw data, removing reads that contained adapters or uncalled bases, had a mean Phred below 15, or lacked an exact match to the constant primer or identifier. COPE v1.2.5 was used to merge high-quality paired reads, and clonotypes were defined as unique nucleotide sequences. MiTCR v1.1 was used to align clonotypes to the IMGT TRBV, TRBD and TRBJ reference segments. Analysis was restricted to V-J combinations with a frequency above 0.0001, which covered about 99% of repertoires. A TCS score was defined as the ratio between F50 (clonal expansion) and ExV (chaos), using BLOSUM62-based TCRdist between CDR3 peptides within each V-J. Welch's t-statistics and random forest reduced around 550 V-J features to roughly 13, which were used in a naive Bayes classifier (R e1071). TCRdb passed the public sequencing reads through fastp at Q25 and MiXCR, retaining productive beta sequences. Entries are consolidated by CDR3 protein sequence, retaining the most common genes and DNA. The V and J calls here are based on TCRdb, not the publication. Here the sample has around 620,000 distinct CDR3 sequences; about a sixth occur a single time. About 3.8% of the sample goes to the ten largest clones.

This record comes from a study of T cells in Graves' hyperthyroidism and ophthalmopathy (dated by TCRdb to about 2019). For the wider study: Peripheral blood samples were taken at initial diagnosis, before any treatment was given. To identify distinguishing TCR V-J signatures, a discovery cohort of 100 patients was used, comprising some 45 with Graves' ophthalmopathy and around 57 with stable Graves' hyperthyroidism. The paper reports TCR Vbeta CDR3 sequencing of 130 to 150 peripheral blood samples: 43 ophthalmopathy, fewer than 85 hyperthyroidism and 17 progressor patients. In over five Graves' hyperthyroidism patients, the study also compared T-cell repertoires from thyroid tissue with T-cell repertoires from blood. Prospective prediction of ophthalmopathy was tested in an independent validation cohort consisting of fewer than 20 hyperthyroidism patients and 15 to 17 patients who later progressed to ophthalmopathy. The approximately 100 discovery patients were randomly split 7:3 into training and test sets. After sampling, hyperthyroidism patients received methimazole starting at 30 mg daily, and ophthalmopathy patients received high-dose intravenous methylprednisolone.

Stable Graves' hyperthyroidism was defined as the absence of progression to ophthalmopathy over 18 months of follow-up. Hyperthyroidism patients were newly diagnosed, had a disease duration of under 2 months, and were aged 18 to 65 years. Exclusion was applied to patients with uncontrolled infections, other autoimmune diseases, pregnancy or lactation. Diagnoses were based on clinical symptoms, serum thyroxine and TRAb, thyroid ultrasound and orbital computed tomography. PBMCs were separated from approximately 10 ml of fresh peripheral blood using Ficoll-Paque density gradient centrifugation. Total RNA was extracted using Trizol reagent, and RNA quality was assessed on an Agilent 2100 Bioanalyzer. The CDR3, from cysteine to phenylalanine, totals 18 residues. The entry retains the CDR3 DNA only, 54 bases that are in frame from base 1. V was cut back by 3 bases and J by 2 bases, leaving a gap of 19 bases between them.

Overall study outcomes, separate from this receptor: A 13 V-J signature model separated ophthalmopathy from stable hyperthyroidism, with approximately 86% sensitivity and 81.08% specificity in cross-validation and 80%/75% in testing. During validation, the model predicted progression to ophthalmopathy a median of about 6.3 months ahead of onset, with almost 71% sensitivity and 72.22% specificity. No statistical method was used to set the sample size in advance, and investigators knew the group allocation. Most expanded thyroid clonotypes (frequency above 0.001) were also detected in blood, a finding suggesting that blood repertoires may reflect thyroid immune responses.

The rearranged chain carries TRBV12-3 or TRBV12-4 and TRBJ2-2, with a tentative D gene TRBD1 over 5 matching bases. Sequenced: blood. The receptor was isolated from a woman aged 25 to 39 with Graves' hyperthyroidism. At the DNA level, the sequence is TGTGCCAGCAGTTTGGATCTACGAGGACAAGGAAACACCGGGGAGCTGTTTTTT. This gives the protein CASSLDLRGQGNTGELFF.